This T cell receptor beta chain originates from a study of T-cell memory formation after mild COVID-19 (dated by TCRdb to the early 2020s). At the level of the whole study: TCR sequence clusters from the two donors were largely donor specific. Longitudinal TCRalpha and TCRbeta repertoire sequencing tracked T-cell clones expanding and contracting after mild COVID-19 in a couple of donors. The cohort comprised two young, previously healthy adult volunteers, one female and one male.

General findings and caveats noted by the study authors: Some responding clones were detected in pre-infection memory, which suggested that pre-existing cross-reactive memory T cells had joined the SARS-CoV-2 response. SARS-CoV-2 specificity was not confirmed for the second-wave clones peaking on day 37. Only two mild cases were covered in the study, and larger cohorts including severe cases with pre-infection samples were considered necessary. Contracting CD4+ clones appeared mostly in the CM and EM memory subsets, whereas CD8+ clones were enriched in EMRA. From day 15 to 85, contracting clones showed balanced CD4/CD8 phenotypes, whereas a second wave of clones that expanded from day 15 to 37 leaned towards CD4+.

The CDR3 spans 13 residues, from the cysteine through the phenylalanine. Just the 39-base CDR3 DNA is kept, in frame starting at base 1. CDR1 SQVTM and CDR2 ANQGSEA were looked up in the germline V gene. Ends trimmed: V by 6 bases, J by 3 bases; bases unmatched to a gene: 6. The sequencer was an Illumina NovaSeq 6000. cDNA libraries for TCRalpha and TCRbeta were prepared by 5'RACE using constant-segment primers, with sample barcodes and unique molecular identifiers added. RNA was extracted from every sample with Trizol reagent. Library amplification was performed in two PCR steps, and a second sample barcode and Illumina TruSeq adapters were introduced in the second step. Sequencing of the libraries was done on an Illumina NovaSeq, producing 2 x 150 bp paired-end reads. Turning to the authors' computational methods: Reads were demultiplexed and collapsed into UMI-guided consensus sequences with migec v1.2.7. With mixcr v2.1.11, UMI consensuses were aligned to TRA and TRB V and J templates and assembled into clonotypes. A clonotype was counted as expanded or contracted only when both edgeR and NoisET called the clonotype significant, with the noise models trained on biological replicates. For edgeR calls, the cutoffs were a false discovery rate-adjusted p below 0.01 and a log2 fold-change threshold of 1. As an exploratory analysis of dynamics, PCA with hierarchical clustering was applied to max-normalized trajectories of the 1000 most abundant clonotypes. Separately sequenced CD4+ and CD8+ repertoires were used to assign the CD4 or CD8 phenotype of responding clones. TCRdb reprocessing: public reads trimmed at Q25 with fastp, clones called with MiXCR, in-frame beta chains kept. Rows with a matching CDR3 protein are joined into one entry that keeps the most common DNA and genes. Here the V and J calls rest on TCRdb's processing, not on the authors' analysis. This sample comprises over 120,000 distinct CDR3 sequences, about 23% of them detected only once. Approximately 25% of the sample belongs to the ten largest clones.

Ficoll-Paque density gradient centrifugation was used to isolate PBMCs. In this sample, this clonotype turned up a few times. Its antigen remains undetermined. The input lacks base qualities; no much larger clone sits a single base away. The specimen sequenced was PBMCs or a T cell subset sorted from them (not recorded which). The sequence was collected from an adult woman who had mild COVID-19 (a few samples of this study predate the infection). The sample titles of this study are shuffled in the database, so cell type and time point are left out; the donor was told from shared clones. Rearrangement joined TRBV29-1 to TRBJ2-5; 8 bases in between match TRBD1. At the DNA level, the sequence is TGCAGCGTCACCCAGGGGGCAAAAGAGACCCAGTACTTC. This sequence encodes CSVTQGAKETQYF.